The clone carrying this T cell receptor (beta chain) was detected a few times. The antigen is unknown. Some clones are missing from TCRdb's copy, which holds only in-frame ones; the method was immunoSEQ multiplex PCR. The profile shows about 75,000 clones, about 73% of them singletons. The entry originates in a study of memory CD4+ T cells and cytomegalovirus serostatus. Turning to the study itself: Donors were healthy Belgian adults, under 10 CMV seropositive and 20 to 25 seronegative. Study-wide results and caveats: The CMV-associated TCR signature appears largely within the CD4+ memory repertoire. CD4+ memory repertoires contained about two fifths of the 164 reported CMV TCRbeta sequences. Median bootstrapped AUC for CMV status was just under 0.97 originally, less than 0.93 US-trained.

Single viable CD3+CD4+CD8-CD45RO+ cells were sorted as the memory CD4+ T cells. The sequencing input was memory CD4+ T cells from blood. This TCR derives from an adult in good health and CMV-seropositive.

The CDR3 is CATPERLAGLDTQYF. CDR3 nucleotides: TGTGCCACCCCAGAGAGGCTAGCGGGCTTGGATACGCAGTATTTT. This chain joins TRBV2 and TRBJ2-3; 8 bases are a match to TRBD2. The germline gives CDR1 SNHLY, CDR2 FYNNEI. The CDR3 extends over 15 amino acids. The junction had 15 bases not matched to a gene; V was cut back by 10 bases and J by 6 bases.